This T cell receptor (beta chain) was identified in a study of blood T cell repertoires in COVID-19. Study context: COVID-19 samples, acute and convalescent, were from the United States, Italy and Spain. The cDNA or gDNA used as material had been derived from T cells, B-cell-depleted T cells, or PBMCs.

There are 18 residues in the CDR3. Germline CDR1 is SGHRS and CDR2 is YFSETQ. Unmatched junction bases numbered 9, after V lost 1 base and J lost 0 bases. Produced via immunoSEQ multiplex PCR; TCRdb's table is partial and in-frame only. The sample lists tens of thousands of clones, about 85% occurring once. The specimen was peripheral blood. This TCR was recovered from a human donor in a cohort sampled during active COVID-19. The J gene is TRBJ2-2, the V gene TRBV5-1; 7 nucleotides line up with TRBD2. CDR3 bases: TGCGCCAGCAGCTTGCTCCGTCCCGGGGGGACGAACACCGGGGAGCTGTTTTTT. Its translation is CASSLLRPGGTNTGELFF.